This TCR beta chain comes out of a study of T cell responses to AZD1222 COVID-19 vaccine. Sequencing used immunoSEQ multiplex PCR; TCRdb keeps in-frame clones, though not all of them. The sample includes about 150,000 clones, 75% to 95% of them seen just once. The CDR3 sequence is 20 residues long. The germline V gene encodes CDR1 LNHNV and CDR2 YYDKDF (reference sequence). Trimming took 5 bases from V and 7 from J; bases not matched to a gene: 26. The sequences come from peripheral blood, collected on day 0 of AZD1222 vaccination. This TCR derives from an adult in good health. The chain is built from TRBV15 and TRBJ1-5, with TRBD1 matching 7 bases. CDR3 loop: CATSPLPGSLLTGIGQPQHF. In DNA form, the CDR3 reads TGTGCCACCAGCCCCCTACCCGGGAGTTTATTGACAGGGATAGGCCAGCCCCAGCATTTT. The whole variable domain, filled in from reference TRBV15 and TRBJ1-5, reads DAMVIQNPRYQVTQFGKPVTLSCSQTLNHNVMYWYQQKSSQAPKLLFHYYDKDFNNEADTPDNFQSRRPNTSFCFLDIRSPGLGDTAMYLCATSPLPGSLLTGIGQPQHFGDGTRLSIL.